These 25 T cell receptor beta chains share one sample of origin, sequenced in a study of sequential checkpoint blockade in melanoma. Specified treatment: randomized to nivolumab then ipilimumab (arm A) or the reverse (arm B). TCRdb keeps only in-frame clones here, not all; method: immunoSEQ multiplex PCR. The table includes 12,000 or so clones, around 85% detected once. The specimen was CD8+ T cells sorted from blood (inferred from file names), collected from a patient given nivolumab and ipilimumab in sequence. These receptors originate from a human donor with melanoma.

CDR3 nucleotides: TGTGCCAGCTCCCTCGGCAGGGTGGATGGCTACACCTTC. The encoded protein is CASSLGRVDGYTF. The rearrangement joins TRBV11-2 to TRBJ1-2; possibly TRBD1 for D (5 bases). V lost 8 bases to trimming and J lost 6 bases, with 16 bases between them. This CDR3 region has 13 residues. The V gene's germline CDR1 is SGHAT and CDR2 FQNNGV.

This sequence joins TRBV5-1 and TRBJ2-5; tentatively, D is TRBD1 (6 bases). Looked up from germline, CDR1 is SGHRS and CDR2 is YFSETQ. CDR3 length: 16 residues. Deletions cut 0 bases from V and 4 bases from J, with 16 bases between. Written as DNA, the CDR3 is TGCGCCAGCAGCTTGGCGATCCGGCAGGGGCGAGAGACCCAGTACTTC. It specifies CASSLAIRQGRETQYF.

The rearrangement uses TRBV5-6 and TRBJ1-5; a possible D gene is TRBD1 (6 bases). CDR1 and CDR2 from the germline V gene are SGHDT and YYEEEE. The CDR3 loop spans 16 amino acids. V lost 1 base and J lost 2, with 13 bases in between. The CDR3 protein is CASSLLAGGGNQPQHF. The DNA for the CDR3 is TGTGCCAGCAGCTTGTTGGCGGGGGGCGGCAATCAGCCCCAGCATTTT.

Concerning this clone: Other nucleotide sequences in the sample specify the same CDR3. The genes are TRBV6-1 and TRBJ1-1; 9 nucleotides align to TRBD1. Germline V gene sequence: CDR1 MNHNS, CDR2 SASEGT. The CDR3 totals 14 residues. J was trimmed by 5 bases and V by 6 bases; bases with no gene match: 7. In DNA form, the CDR3 reads TGTGCCAGCAGGCCCCGGGACAGGGTTACTGAAGCTTTCTTT. Its protein product is CASRPRDRVTEAFF.

This clone ranks as medium-sized. The chain is built from TRBV14 and TRBJ2-7; perhaps TRBD1 as D (6 bases). Germline CDR1 and CDR2: SGHDN and FVKESK. V gave up 4 bases and J gave up 3 bases, with 19 bases separating them. This CDR3 contains 16 residues. The CDR3: CASSLHRIGTFYEQYF. CDR3 bases: TGTGCCAGCAGCCTTCACCGCATCGGGACATTCTACGAGCAGTACTTC.

J is TRBJ2-7 and V is TRBV6-5; 7 bases match TRBD1. The CDR3 extends over 15 amino acids. Germline CDR1 MNHEY, CDR2 SVGAGI. Losses at the gene ends were 0 bases for V and 6 bases for J; bases not matched to a gene: 8. CDR3 coding DNA: TGTGCCAGCAGTTACTCGAGACAGGGTGTGATCGAGCAGTACTTC. It is translated as CASSYSRQGVIEQYF.

The rearrangement uses TRBV9 and TRBJ1-2; D may be TRBD1 (6 bases). This CDR3 has 13 residues. The V end lost 6 bases, the J end lost 7 bases, and 16 bases lay between the germline ends. Germline values: CDR1 SGDLS, CDR2 YYNGEE. The CDR3 sequence: CASTTHTGLGYTF. CDR3 sequence (DNA): TGTGCCAGCACCACCCACACAGGGCTTGGCTACACCTTC.

V usage is TRBV5-5 and J usage is TRBJ1-6, with D uncertain. The CDR3 length is 15 residues. Germline values: CDR1 SGHKS, CDR2 YYEKEE (reference sequence). V was trimmed by 2 bases and J by 3 bases, leaving 9 bases between them. Here the CDR3 reads CASSLEGLYNSPLHF. CDR3 sequence (DNA): TGTGCCAGCAGCTTAGAGGGTCTCTATAATTCACCCCTCCACTTT.

The chain is built from TRBV5-1 and TRBJ2-7; a possible D gene is TRBD1 (6 bases). CDR3 length equals 15 residues. V lost 1 base and J 3 bases, leaving 14 bases between the germline ends. CDR1 and CDR2 from the germline V gene are SGHRS and YFSETQ. CDR3 residues: CASSLRGGEFYEQYF. The DNA for the CDR3 is TGCGCCAGCAGCTTGAGAGGGGGTGAGTTCTACGAGCAGTACTTC.

In its sample, this clone is medium-sized (0.01 to 0.1%). The V and J genes are TRBV7-9 and TRBJ1-2; D might be TRBD1 (5 bases). V lost 1 base and J lost 4, with 19 bases in between. CDR1 and CDR2 (germline): SEHNR, FQNEAQ (reference sequence). The CDR3 sequence is 17 residues long. CDR3 coding DNA: TGTGCCAGCAGCTTAGGTAGCGGGACCGCCAGCAGCTATGGCTACACCTTC. Residues: CASSLGSGTASSYGYTF.

Regarding this clone: At one end the junction does not follow the germline gene, possibly because of a read error. The chain recombines TRBV4-3 with TRBJ1-2; 9 bases are shared with TRBD1. CDR3 length equals 14 residues. Germline V gene data show CDR1 as LGHNA and CDR2 as YSLEER. The CDR3 sequence is CASGQGGQGDGYTF. The CDR3 coding sequence is TGCGCCAGCGGCCAAGGGGGACAGGGAGACGGCTACACCTTC.

CDR3 sequence (DNA): TGTGCCAGCAGCGGGGGACAGGCTAGCACAGATACGCAGTATTTT. Residues: CASSGGQASTDTQYF. This chain joins TRBV9 and TRBJ2-3, with TRBD1 matching over 8 bases. CDR1 is SGDLS, CDR2 YYNGEE, per germline. With 3 bases clipped from V and 0 bases from J, the junction kept 3 bases outside the gene matches. The CDR3 has 15 amino acids. The variable domain in full, completed from reference TRBV9 and TRBJ2-3, reads DSGVTQTPKHLITATGQRVTLRCSPRSGDLSVYWYQQSLDQGLQFLIQYYNGEERAKGNILERFSAQQFPDLHSELNLSSLELGDSALYFCASSGGQASTDTQYFGPGTRLTVL.

The chain combines TRBV4-1 with TRBJ2-5, with TRBD2 matching over 10 bases. This CDR3 has 16 amino acids. The V gene's germline CDR1 is MGHRA and CDR2 YSYEKL. J lost 5 bases, V lost 1 base, and 7 bases had no gene match. CDR3 in amino acids: CASSQAWGLALETQYF. For the CDR3, the DNA is TGCGCCAGCAGCCAAGCTTGGGGACTAGCGTTGGAGACCCAGTACTTC.

In nucleotides, the CDR3 is TGCGCCAGCAGCCAAGATCGGGCAGGGCACTACGAGCAGTACTTC. It is translated as CASSQDRAGHYEQYF. The V call is TRBV4-3, the J call TRBJ2-5; D is possibly TRBD1 (5 bases). The J call is doubtful: the DNA matches TRBJ2-7 better. There are 15 residues in the CDR3. From germline, CDR1 is LGHNA and CDR2 YSLEER.

This clone is medium-sized. The genes are TRBV4-2 and TRBJ2-1; maybe TRBD2 (5 bases). Germline lookup yields CDR1 LGHNA and CDR2 YNFKEQ. V was shortened by 4 bases and J by 0 bases, with 10 bases between the two germline ends. The CDR3 has 15 residues. The CDR3 region is CASSLGESSYNEQFF. The CDR3 DNA reads as TGTGCCAGCAGCCTCGGGGAGAGCTCCTACAATGAGCAGTTCTTC.

The chain employs TRBV11-1 and TRBJ2-7, with TRBD2 matching 11 bases. Germline CDR1 SGHAT, CDR2 FQDESV (reference sequence). V was clipped by 6 bases and J by 5 bases; unmatched bases: 18. The CDR3 runs 18 residues. CDR3 nucleotides: TGTGCCAGCAGTCCCGGGACTAGCGGATACGAGAGTCTCAACGAGCAGTACTTC. It translates to CASSPGTSGYESLNEQYF.

This chain joins TRBV6-6 and TRBJ2-5, with a possible D match to TRBD1 (5 bases). This CDR3 contains 16 residues. The V end lost 6 bases, the J end lost 5 bases, and 22 bases lay between the germline ends. Germline assignment: CDR1 MNHNY and CDR2 SVGAGI (reference sequence). DNA of the CDR3: TGTGCCAGCAGCTCGGCTCAGGGTTACACCTCGGAGACCCAGTACTTC. As protein: CASSSAQGYTSETQYF.

About this clone itself: This CDR3 is also generated by other DNA sequences in the sample. The chain is built from TRBV7-2 and TRBJ2-3; tentative D call: TRBD1 (5 bases). Germline CDR1 reads SGHTA; CDR2 reads FQGNSA. Trimming shortened V by 8 bases and J by 0 bases, and 12 bases separated the two germline ends. The CDR3 is made up of 14 amino acids. The CDR3 bases are TGTGCCAGCTGGGCAGGGCTCAGCACAGATACGCAGTATTTT. This codes for CASWAGLSTDTQYF.

The gene calls are TRBV18 and TRBJ1-1; D is uncertain. Germline CDR1 is KGHSH and CDR2 is LQKENI. Between the trimmed V and J ends, which lost 3 bases and 3 bases, there was a span of 11 bases. CDR3 length: 14 residues. CDR3 sequence (DNA): TGTGCCAGCTCACCTCCCGCGGGGTACACTGAAGCTTTCTTT. Translating it yields CASSPPAGYTEAFF.

The chain couples TRBV28 to TRBJ2-1; 7 bases match TRBD2. This CDR3 has 16 amino acids. The germline V gene encodes CDR1 MDHEN and CDR2 SYDVKM. V gave up 3 bases and J gave up 0 bases; unmatched junction bases: 5. CDR3 region: CASSFPRGVSYNEQFF. CDR3 coding DNA: TGTGCCAGCAGTTTCCCCCGGGGGGTCTCCTACAATGAGCAGTTCTTC.

The chain couples TRBV4-3 to TRBJ1-6; D not certain. Germline assignment: CDR1 LGHNA and CDR2 YSLEER. Deletions cut 4 bases from V and 6 bases from J, with 13 bases between. The CDR3 length is 15 residues. In nucleotides, the CDR3 is TGCGCCAGCAGCCCGGGTTCGGTACCTAATTCACCCCTCCACTTT. As protein: CASSPGSVPNSPLHF.

This clone was detected only a few times. The CDR3 bases are TGTGCCAGCAGCTTGTTGGGGGCGCTGGACGAGCAGTACTTC. Residues: CASSLLGALDEQYF. The V and J genes are TRBV5-6 and TRBJ2-7, with a tentative D call TRBD1 (6 bases). V dropped 1 base and J dropped 5 bases, with 13 bases sitting between them. Germline CDR1 SGHDT, CDR2 YYEEEE. This CDR3 region has 14 residues.

This chain links TRBV7-2 with TRBJ2-7, with TRBD1 as a possible D gene (6 bases). CDR3 size: 13 residues. Trimming removed 6 bases from V and 0 bases from J, with 9 bases in between. Germline V gives CDR1 SGHTA, CDR2 FQGNSA. The DNA for the CDR3 is TGTGCCAGCAGAGGGGGTTTCTCCTACGAGCAGTACTTC. It yields the protein CASRGGFSYEQYF.

The count of this clone is one. The V and J genes are TRBV6-1 and TRBJ1-1, with D possibly matching TRBD1 (5 bases). Per germline, CDR1 MNHNS and CDR2 SASEGT. Trimming removed 5 bases from V and 4 bases from J, with 14 bases in between. This CDR3 is 14 amino acids long. CDR3 in DNA: TGTGCCAGCAGTCCCAAGGGGCTATCCACTGAAGCTTTCTTT. This codes for CASSPKGLSTEAFF.

The V gene is TRBV5-8, the J gene TRBJ1-5, with D possibly matching TRBD1 (6 bases). The CDR3 totals 15 residues. V shed 0 bases and J shed 7 bases, with 14 bases lying between them. The germline V gene encodes CDR1 SGHTS and CDR2 YDEGEE. The CDR3 nucleotides are TGTGCCAGCAGCTTGGTCGCAGGGGTTAACCAGCCCCAGCATTTT. This gives the protein CASSLVAGVNQPQHF. The whole variable domain, remainder taken from reference TRBV5-8 and TRBJ1-5, is EAGVTQSPTHLIKTRGQQATLRCSPISGHTSVYWYQQALGLGLQFLLWYDEGEERNRGNFPPRFSGRQFPNYSSELNVNALELEDSALYLCASSLVAGVNQPQHFGDGTRLSIL.